The 28 T cell receptor beta chains reported below all come from one sample, sequenced in a study of CXCR3-negative and CXCR3-positive naive CD8 T cells. No antigen has been identified for these receptors. Study results and caveats: The TRB CDR3s that CXCR3-positive naive cells carried were more hydrophobic than those of CXCR3-negative naive cells.

UMI-labeled 5' RACE TRB cDNA libraries were prepared from the cells. TCRdb derives one entry per CDR3 protein from the 5' RACE reads, leaving out DNA. This sample carries 55,000 to 70,000 distinct CDR3 sequences, with 0.5% to 0.55% going to the ten biggest clones. The sample taken for sequencing was naive CXCR3+ CD8+ T cells from blood. The sample's subset: CD45RO-CCR7+CD27+CD95- naive CD8+ T cells expressing CXCR3 (TNR3+). These TCRs come from a human donor in good health. Some clones in this sample may be carry-over from other donors' samples.

The chain uses TRBV7-9 and TRBJ1-1. Germline V gives CDR1 SEHNR, CDR2 FQNEAQ (reference sequence). This CDR3 contains 12 residues. The CDR3 region is CASSLGEEKAFF. The whole variable domain, filled in from reference TRBV7-9 and TRBJ1-1, reads DTGVSQNPRHKITKRGQNVTFRCDPISEHNRLYWYRQTLGQGPEFLTYFQNEAQLEKSRLLSDRFSAERPKGSFSTLEIQRTEQGDSAMYLCASSLGEEKAFFGQGTRLTVV.

This chain connects TRBV6-2 or TRBV6-3 to TRBJ2-3; TCRdb's assignment of TRBD1 cannot be checked, as there is no DNA. The CDR3 runs to 14 residues. Germline CDR1 is MNHEY and CDR2 is SVGEGT. The CDR3 protein is CASSLRDRTDTQYF.

The rearrangement joins TRBV12-3 or TRBV12-4 to TRBJ2-1; TCRdb's assignment of TRBD2 cannot be checked, as there is no DNA. CDR3 size: 16 residues. CDR3 protein: CASSLLSGGAYNEQFF.

By frequency, this clonotype is medium-sized. The chain joins TRBV4-3 to TRBJ1-5; TCRdb selects TRBD1, and the lack of DNA leaves this call unchecked. The length of the CDR3 is 15 residues. CDR1 LGHNA and CDR2 YSLEER come from the germline V gene. CDR3: CASSQDWAGHQPQHF.

The rearrangement links TRBV7-6 to TRBJ2-3; TCRdb's D call, TRBD2, is unchecked because there is no DNA. The CDR3 has 17 amino acids. Germline V CDR1 and CDR2: SGHVS, FNYEAQ. CDR3 sequence reads: CASSLAQGGASQDTQYF.

This rearrangement joins TRBV19 to TRBJ2-7. The CDR3 has 14 residues. Germline CDR1 is LNHDA and CDR2 is SQIVND (reference sequence). CDR3 in amino acids: CASSIIGEAYEQYF.

The CDR3 sequence: CSGTTTLVETQYF. V usage is TRBV29-1 and J usage is TRBJ2-5. The CDR3 totals 13 residues. The germline gives CDR1 SQVTM, CDR2 ANQGSEA. Using reference TRBV29-1 and TRBJ2-5 for the parts outside the CDR3, the full variable domain is SAVISQKPSRDICQRGTSLTIQCQVDSQVTMMFWYRQQPGQSLTLIATANQGSEATYESGFVIDKFPISRPNLTFSTLTVSNMSPEDSSIYLCSGTTTLVETQYFGPGTRLLVL.

The genes are TRBV28 and TRBJ1-1. CDR1 is MDHEN and CDR2 is SYDVKM in the germline V gene. This CDR3 has 15 amino acids. This CDR3 reads CASNLGWQTNTEAFF. The variable domain in full, with the rest retrieved from reference TRBV28 and TRBJ1-1, is DVKVTQSSRYLVKRTGEKVFLECVQDMDHENMFWYRQDPGLGLRLIYFSYDVKMKEKGDIPEGYSVSREKKERFSLILESASTNQTSMYLCASNLGWQTNTEAFFGQGTRLTVV.

The V gene is TRBV12-3 or TRBV12-4, the J gene TRBJ1-4; TCRdb selects TRBD1, and the lack of DNA leaves this call unchecked. The CDR3 loop spans 15 amino acids. The CDR3 loop reads CASKLNPGQFEKLFF.

The chain joins TRBV4-3 to TRBJ2-2; checking the TCRdb D call of TRBD1 is not possible without DNA. Germline values: CDR1 LGHNA, CDR2 YSLEER. The CDR3 contains 16 residues. The CDR3 loop is CASSQQFSGFTGELFF.

This chain joins TRBV4-2 and TRBJ2-1. The CDR3 has 16 amino acids. Per the germline V gene, CDR1 is LGHNA and CDR2 is YNFKEQ. CDR3 residues: CASSQVGGGSYNEQFF.

V is TRBV19 and J is TRBJ1-1; TCRdb reports TRBD1, a call that lacks DNA to check it against. Germline V CDR1 and CDR2: LNHDA, SQIVND (reference sequence). The CDR3 runs to 14 residues. CDR3 region: CASSRGHLNTEAFF.

The gene calls are TRBV28 and TRBJ2-7; TCRdb indicates TRBD2, and absent DNA this call remains unverified. The CDR3 runs 16 residues. Germline V gives CDR1 MDHEN, CDR2 SYDVKM. The CDR3 protein is CASSDTPSGLTYEQYF.

The chain couples TRBV20-1 to TRBJ1-5; absent DNA, TCRdb's TRBD1 call cannot be checked. The CDR3 extends over 14 amino acids. Germline V CDR1 and CDR2: DFQATT, SNEGSKA (reference sequence). The CDR3 region is CSASQTGAAGPQHF.

The J gene is TRBJ2-2, the V gene TRBV7-8; TCRdb reports TRBD2, a call that lacks DNA to check it against. Looked up from germline, CDR1 is SGHVS and CDR2 is FQNEAQ. The CDR3 loop spans 19 amino acids. The CDR3 reads CASSLAPNPGLAPTGELFF.

This chain links TRBV4-2 with TRBJ2-3; TCRdb's assignment of TRBD2 cannot be checked, as there is no DNA. Looked up from germline, CDR1 is LGHNA and CDR2 is YNFKEQ. The length of the CDR3 is 18 residues. This chain's CDR3 is CASSQEQRGTLSTDTQYF.

This chain connects TRBV9 to TRBJ2-7; TCRdb names TRBD1, which stays unverified in the absence of DNA. Germline CDR1 and CDR2: SGDLS and YYNGEE. The CDR3 is 14 residues long. The chain's CDR3 is CASSGGQGTHEQYF.

The chain employs TRBV20-1 and TRBJ1-5; lacking DNA, the TRBD1 call made by TCRdb goes unchecked. This CDR3 has 16 amino acids. In germline, CDR1 is DFQATT, CDR2 SNEGSKA (reference sequence). CDR3 in amino acids: CSASPSGSGSNQPQHF.

The chain recombines TRBV12-3 or TRBV12-4 with TRBJ1-5; TCRdb calls TRBD1, which cannot be checked without DNA. The CDR3 spans 13 residues. CDR3 residues: CASSFEGTQPQHF.

This sequence joins TRBV7-9 and TRBJ2-7; absent DNA, TCRdb's TRBD2 call cannot be checked. In germline, CDR1 is SEHNR, CDR2 FQNEAQ (reference sequence). The CDR3 contains 16 residues. The CDR3: CASSSSGTSRINEQYF.

The chain joins TRBV28 to TRBJ1-2; TCRdb proposes TRBD1, but this gene call is untestable without DNA. CDR1 is MDHEN and CDR2 is SYDVKM in the germline V gene. CDR3 length: 14 residues. CDR3 sequence reads: CASSLRGSDYGYTF.

The V gene is TRBV15, the J gene TRBJ2-7. The germline V gene has CDR1 LNHNV and CDR2 YYDKDF (reference sequence). CDR3 length equals 12 residues. CDR3 region: CATSRMYYEQYF.

V is TRBV7-9 and J is TRBJ2-3; TCRdb calls TRBD1, which cannot be checked without DNA. CDR3 length: 15 amino acids. Germline V gene sequence: CDR1 SEHNR, CDR2 FQNEAQ (reference sequence). CDR3: CASSRSGTGTDTQYF. The full variable domain, its missing parts supplied by reference TRBV7-9 and TRBJ2-3, is DTGVSQNPRHKITKRGQNVTFRCDPISEHNRLYWYRQTLGQGPEFLTYFQNEAQLEKSRLLSDRFSAERPKGSFSTLEIQRTEQGDSAMYLCASSRSGTGTDTQYFGPGTRLTVL.

The rearrangement links TRBV5-1 to TRBJ2-1; TCRdb calls TRBD1, which cannot be checked without DNA. CDR1 and CDR2 from the germline V gene are SGHRS and YFSETQ. CDR3 length equals 12 residues. This chain's CDR3 is CASSSDSYEQFF.

This CDR3 is CASRPPGYSYNEQFF. The V and J genes are TRBV19 and TRBJ2-1; TCRdb returns TRBD2, unconfirmable since there is no DNA. The CDR3 length is 15 residues. The germline V gene has CDR1 LNHDA and CDR2 SQIVND (reference sequence).

V and J are TRBV29-1 and TRBJ2-5; TCRdb returns TRBD2, unconfirmable since there is no DNA. The CDR3 covers 11 residues. Germline CDR1 reads SQVTM; CDR2 reads ANQGSEA. This CDR3 reads CSVVGDGTQYF. The complete variable domain, with remaining parts taken from reference TRBV29-1 and TRBJ2-5, reads SAVISQKPSRDICQRGTSLTIQCQVDSQVTMMFWYRQQPGQSLTLIATANQGSEATYESGFVIDKFPISRPNLTFSTLTVSNMSPEDSSIYLCSVVGDGTQYFGPGTRLLVL.

The chain has TRBV7-8 and TRBJ2-1; TCRdb selects TRBD1, and the lack of DNA leaves this call unchecked. The CDR3 is made up of 15 amino acids. CDR1 is SGHVS, CDR2 FQNEAQ, per germline. The CDR3 spells CASSLKTGRYDEQFF.

The chain recombines TRBV28 with TRBJ2-1. Germline V lookup: CDR1 MDHEN, CDR2 SYDVKM. The CDR3 spans 17 residues. CDR3: CASSLSPSWSSYNEQFF.